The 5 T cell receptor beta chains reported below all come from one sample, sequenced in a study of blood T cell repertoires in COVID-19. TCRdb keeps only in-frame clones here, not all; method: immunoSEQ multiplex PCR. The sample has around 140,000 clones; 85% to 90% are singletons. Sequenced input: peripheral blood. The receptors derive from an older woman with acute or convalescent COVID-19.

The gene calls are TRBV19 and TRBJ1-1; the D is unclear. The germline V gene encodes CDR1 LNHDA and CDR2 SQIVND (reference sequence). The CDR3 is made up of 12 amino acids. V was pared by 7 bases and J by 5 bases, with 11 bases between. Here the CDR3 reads CASNEGGTEAFF. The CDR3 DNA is TGTGCCAGTAATGAGGGAGGGACTGAAGCTTTCTTT.

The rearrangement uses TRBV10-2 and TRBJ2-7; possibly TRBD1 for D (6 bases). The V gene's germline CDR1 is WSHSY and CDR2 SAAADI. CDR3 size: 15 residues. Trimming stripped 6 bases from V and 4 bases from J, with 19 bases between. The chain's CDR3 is CASRDSSNPPYEQYF. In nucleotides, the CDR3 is TGCGCCAGCAGGGACAGTTCAAACCCTCCATACGAGCAGTACTTC.

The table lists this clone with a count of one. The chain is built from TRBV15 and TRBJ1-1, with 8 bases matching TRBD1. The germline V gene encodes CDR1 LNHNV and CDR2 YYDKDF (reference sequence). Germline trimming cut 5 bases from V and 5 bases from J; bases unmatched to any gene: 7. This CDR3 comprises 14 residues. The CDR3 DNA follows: TGTGCCACCAGCCGCAGGGGGCGTTTGACTGAAGCTTTCTTT. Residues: CATSRRGRLTEAFF.

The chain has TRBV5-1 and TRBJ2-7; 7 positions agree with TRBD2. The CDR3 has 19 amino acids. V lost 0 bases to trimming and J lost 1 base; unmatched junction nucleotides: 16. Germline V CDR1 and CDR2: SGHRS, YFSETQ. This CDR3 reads CASSLESRGWEGNSYEQYF. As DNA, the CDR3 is TGCGCCAGCAGCTTGGAATCTCGGGGATGGGAGGGAAATTCCTACGAGCAGTACTTC.

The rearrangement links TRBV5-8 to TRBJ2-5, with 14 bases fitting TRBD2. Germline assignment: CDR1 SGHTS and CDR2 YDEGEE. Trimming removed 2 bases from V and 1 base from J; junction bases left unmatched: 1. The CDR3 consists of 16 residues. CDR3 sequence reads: CASSFGTSGSQETQYF. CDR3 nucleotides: TGTGCCAGCAGCTTCGGGACTAGCGGGAGCCAAGAGACCCAGTACTTC.